This T cell receptor beta chain was identified during a study of identifying expanded T cells in peripheral blood. The study, taken as a whole, reports: Approximately two-week clone count variance significantly increased as total template count grew.

The repertoire was sequenced with immunoSEQ multiplex PCR; TCRdb's copy has only in-frame clones and lacks some. The sample holds about 50,000 clones, around 81% seen once. No infections or other immune events were documented during collection. A remark on this clone: Its matching antigen is unknown.

Germline V gene sequence: CDR1 SGHVS, CDR2 FQNEAQ. Trimming left V 1 base short and J 2 bases short, with 9 bases between. The CDR3 covers 16 residues. The chain couples TRBV7-8 to TRBJ2-6; perhaps TRBD2 as D (5 bases). The origin of this receptor is a person aged 18 to 70 in good health. The sequencing input was blood. In DNA form, the CDR3 reads TGTGCCAGCAGCTTAGTATTGGGAGCTGGGGCCAACGTCCTGACTTTC. Translating it yields CASSLVLGAGANVLTF.